This TCR beta chain is drawn from a study of T cell responses to AZD1222 COVID-19 vaccine. About the research overall: Second doses at about 4 or about 12 weeks were pooled. Study-wide points: Spike-spanning, vaccine-associated CD4 TCRs were dominant at 160-218 and 743-854. Seropositive at baseline were only a handful of AZD1222 recipients.

In the case of this clone: The antigen is unknown.

Libraries were prepared by immunoSEQ multiplex PCR; TCRdb keeps only in-frame clonotypes and omits some of them. The sample includes 140,000 to 150,000 clones, approximately 93% of them seen just once. Sequenced material: peripheral blood, taken on day 0 of AZD1222 vaccination. The TCR comes from an adult in good health.

The CDR3 DNA is TGTGCCAGCAGTTCCTGGACTAGAGGCAATGAGCAGTTCTTC. It yields the protein CASSSWTRGNEQFF. The chain uses TRBV27 and TRBJ2-1; 7 nucleotides align to TRBD2. The germline V gene encodes CDR1 MNHEY and CDR2 SMNVEV (reference sequence). This CDR3 is 14 amino acids long. V gave up 4 bases and J gave up 6 bases; unmatched junction bases: 6.